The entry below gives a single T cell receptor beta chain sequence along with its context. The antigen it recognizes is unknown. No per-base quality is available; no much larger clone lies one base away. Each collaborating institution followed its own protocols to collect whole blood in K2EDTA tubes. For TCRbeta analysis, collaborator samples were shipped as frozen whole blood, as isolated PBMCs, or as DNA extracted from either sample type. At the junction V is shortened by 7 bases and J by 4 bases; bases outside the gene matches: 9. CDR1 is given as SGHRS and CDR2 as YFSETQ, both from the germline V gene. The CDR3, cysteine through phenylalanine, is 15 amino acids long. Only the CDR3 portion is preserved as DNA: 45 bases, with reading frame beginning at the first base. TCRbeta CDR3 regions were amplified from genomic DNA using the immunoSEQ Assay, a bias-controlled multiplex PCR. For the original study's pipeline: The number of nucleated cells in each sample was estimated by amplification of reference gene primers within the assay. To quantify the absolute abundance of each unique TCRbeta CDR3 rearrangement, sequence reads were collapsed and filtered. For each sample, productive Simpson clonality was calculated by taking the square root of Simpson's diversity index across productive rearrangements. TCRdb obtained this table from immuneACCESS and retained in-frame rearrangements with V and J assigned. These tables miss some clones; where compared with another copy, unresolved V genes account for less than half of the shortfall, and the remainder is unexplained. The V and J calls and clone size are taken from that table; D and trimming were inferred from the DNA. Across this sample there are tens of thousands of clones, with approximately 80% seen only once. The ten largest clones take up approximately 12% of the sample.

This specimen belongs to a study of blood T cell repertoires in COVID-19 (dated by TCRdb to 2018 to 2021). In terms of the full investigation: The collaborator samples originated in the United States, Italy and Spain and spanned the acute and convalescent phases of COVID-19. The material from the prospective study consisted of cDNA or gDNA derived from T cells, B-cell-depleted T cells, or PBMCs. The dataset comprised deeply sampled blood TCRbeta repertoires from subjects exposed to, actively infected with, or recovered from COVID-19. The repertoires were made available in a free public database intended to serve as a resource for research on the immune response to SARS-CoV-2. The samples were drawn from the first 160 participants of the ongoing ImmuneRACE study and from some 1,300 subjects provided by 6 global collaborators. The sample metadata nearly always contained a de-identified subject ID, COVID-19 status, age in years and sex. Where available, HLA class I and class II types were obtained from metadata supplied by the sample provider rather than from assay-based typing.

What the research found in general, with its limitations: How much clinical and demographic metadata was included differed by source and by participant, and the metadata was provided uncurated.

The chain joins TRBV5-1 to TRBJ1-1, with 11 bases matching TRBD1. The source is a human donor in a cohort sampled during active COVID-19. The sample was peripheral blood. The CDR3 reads CASVLSGTGGTEAFF. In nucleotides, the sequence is TGCGCCAGCGTCTTATCCGGGACAGGGGGCACTGAAGCTTTCTTT.